These 10 T cell receptor beta chains originate from one sample sequenced in a study of beta chain features in type 1 diabetes. These receptors' targets are unknown. Notes on the study in general: TCRB CDR3s were moderately but significantly shorter in Type 1 diabetes patients in all four CD4+ subsets.

Every isolated RNA sample was fully reverse transcribed, so sequencing captured expressed TCRB transcripts. The data were produced by immunoSEQ multiplex PCR, yet TCRdb's version contains in-frame clones alone and is incomplete. The data contain 300,000 to 400,000 clones, about 13% of them singletons. The sequenced material came from naive CD4+ T cells from blood. Receptors originate from a woman aged 18-29 years with type 1 diabetes.

V and J are TRBV9 and TRBJ1-1, with 9 nucleotides matching TRBD1. V was pared by 3 bases and J by 5 bases, with 8 bases of the junction left unmatched. The CDR3 spans 15 residues. CDR1 and CDR2 from the germline V gene are SGDLS and YYNGEE. This CDR3 is CASSAHPGTGTEAFF. The CDR3 DNA is TGTGCCAGCAGCGCCCACCCCGGGACAGGGACTGAAGCTTTCTTT.

This clone turned up a few times. This chain links TRBV5-1 with TRBJ2-7, with 7 bases matching TRBD1. The CDR3 runs 14 residues. CDR1 SGHRS and CDR2 YFSETQ come from the germline V gene. V gave up 4 bases and J gave up 2 bases; unmatched junction bases: 6. CDR3 residues: CASSEQGTTYEQYF. CDR3 sequence (DNA): TGCGCCAGCAGCGAACAGGGGACCACCTACGAGCAGTACTTC.

Only a few counts were recorded for this clone. J is TRBJ2-6 and V is TRBV4-3; TRBD2 agrees at 15 bases. The germline V gene encodes CDR1 LGHNA and CDR2 YSLEER. This CDR3 has 17 residues. The V gene end was trimmed by 4 bases and the J gene end by 3 bases; junction bases not matched to a gene: 1. CDR3 protein: CASSPGLAGGGANVLTF. Here the CDR3 DNA reads TGCGCCAGCAGCCCGGGACTAGCGGGAGGTGGGGCCAACGTCCTGACTTTC.

This clone was counted only a few times. As DNA, the CDR3 is TGTGCCAGCAGGGACTCGATGAACACTGAAGCTTTCTTT. Its translation is CASRDSMNTEAFF. V and J are TRBV2 and TRBJ1-1, with D uncertain. The germline gives CDR1 SNHLY, CDR2 FYNNEI. The CDR3 is 13 amino acids. Trimming removed 6 bases at V and 0 bases at J, with 8 bases between.

The CDR3 is CASSFNSNQETQYF. The CDR3, as DNA: TGCGCCAGCAGCTTTAACAGCAATCAAGAGACCCAGTACTTC. The chain combines TRBV5-1 with TRBJ2-5; D is undetermined. Germline assignment: CDR1 SGHRS and CDR2 YFSETQ. V lost 2 bases to trimming and J lost 2 bases, with 10 bases between them. The CDR3 is 14 residues long. Using reference TRBV5-1 and TRBJ2-5 for the parts outside the CDR3, the full variable domain is KAGVTQTPRYLIKTRGQQVTLSCSPISGHRSVSWYQQTPGQGLQFLFEYFSETQRNKGNFPGRFSGRQFSNSRSEMNVSTLELGDSALYLCASSFNSNQETQYFGPGTRLLVL.

The sample holds a few counts of this clone. The J gene is TRBJ2-1, the V gene TRBV30, with D possibly TRBD2 on 6 matching bases. Germline lookup yields CDR1 GTSNPN and CDR2 SVGIG (reference sequence). The CDR3 runs to 14 residues. V dropped 5 bases and J dropped 5 bases, with 16 bases sitting between them. The CDR3 region is CAWGAGLGDNEQFF. Written as DNA, the CDR3 is TGTGCCTGGGGTGCGGGACTCGGGGACAATGAGCAGTTCTTC.

This clone occurred a few times. V gene TRBV15 combines with J gene TRBJ2-3, with a tentative D call TRBD2 (6 bases). Germline lookup yields CDR1 LNHNV and CDR2 YYDKDF (reference sequence). The CDR3 is 17 amino acids. With 3 bases removed from V and 1 base from J, the gap between germline ends came to 17 bases. CDR3 in amino acids: CATSRDRDSRGTDTQYF. Here the CDR3 DNA reads TGTGCCACCAGCAGGGACCGGGACTCCAGGGGCACAGATACGCAGTATTTT.

The table lists this clone with a few counts. V is TRBV5-6 and J is TRBJ2-1; TRBD2 might be the D (5 bases). Looked up from germline, CDR1 is SGHDT and CDR2 is YYEEEE. Trimming cost V 4 bases and J 10 bases, with 15 bases left between them. The CDR3 totals 13 residues. As DNA, the CDR3 is TGTGCCAGCAGCCCAGTCCCATGGAGGGAGCAGTTCTTC. Its protein product is CASSPVPWREQFF.

This clone came up a few times. The chain combines TRBV4-1 with TRBJ2-4; 12 nucleotides line up with TRBD2. Germline trimming cut 0 bases from V and 7 bases from J; bases unmatched to any gene: 10. Germline values: CDR1 MGHRA, CDR2 YSYEKL. CDR3 length: 18 amino acids. CDR3 protein: CASSQEGVLAGGPNIQYF. CDR3 nucleotides: TGCGCCAGCAGCCAAGAGGGCGTCCTAGCGGGAGGGCCGAACATTCAGTACTTC.

This clone has only a few counts. The chain links TRBV6-5 to TRBJ2-1, with 8 positions matching TRBD2. CDR3 length equals 15 residues. The V segment lost 3 bases and the J segment 5 bases; nucleotides outside the gene matches: 6. Germline CDR1 reads MNHEY; CDR2 reads SVGAGI. In nucleotides, the CDR3 is TGTGCCAGCAGTTATCTAGCGGGTACACACAATGAGCAGTTCTTC. Its translation: CASSYLAGTHNEQFF.